These 11 T cell receptor beta chains were all obtained from the same sample, sequenced in a study of blood T cells in healthy people across ages. Combining a sample-barcoded 5' primer with a J-beta primer mix, a second PCR ran for roughly 7 to 11 cycles. TCRdb passed the 5' RACE reads through MiXCR, listing each CDR3 protein once. The sample has 550,000 to 600,000 distinct CDR3 sequences, approximately 30% seen once. The sample was blood. The receptor set was obtained from a woman in her seventies in good health.

This clonotype was counted only a few times. The chain carries TRBV2 and TRBJ1-1; 7 bases match TRBD1. V lost 6 bases, J lost 11 bases, and 9 bases stayed unmatched. Per germline, CDR1 SNHLY and CDR2 FYNNEI. The CDR3 is 12 amino acids. CDR3 in DNA: TGTGCCAGCAGACTTACAGGGGTTGGGGCTTTCTTT. As protein: CASRLTGVGAFF.

This chain uses TRBV6-6 with TRBJ1-2, with D unresolved. The germline gives CDR1 MNHNY, CDR2 SVGAGI (reference sequence). The CDR3 contains 14 residues. V was trimmed by 6 bases and J by 0 bases, leaving 11 bases between them. CDR3 sequence (DNA): TGTGCCAGCAGCCCAGCTACCTCTAACTATGGCTACACCTTC. The encoded protein is CASSPATSNYGYTF.

The V and J genes are TRBV20-1 and TRBJ2-7, with 9 bases lining up with TRBD2. CDR1 is DFQATT, CDR2 SNEGSKA, per germline (reference sequence). After removal of 7 bases from V and 4 bases from J, the junction contained 8 bases not matched to a gene. This CDR3 is 13 amino acids long. CDR3 bases: TGCAGTGTCCCGCTAGCGGGACTTTACGAGCAGTACTTC. This translates into CSVPLAGLYEQYF.

The chain joins TRBV20-1 to TRBJ1-4; D uncertain. This CDR3 is 13 amino acids long. Germline V gives CDR1 DFQATT, CDR2 SNEGSKA (reference sequence). V was pared by 2 bases and J by 8 bases, with 12 bases between. The CDR3 is CSARWPEGEKLFF. CDR3 in DNA: TGCAGTGCTAGATGGCCCGAAGGGGAAAAACTGTTTTTT.

The chain joins TRBV25-1 to TRBJ1-1, with D unclear. This CDR3 is built from 13 residues. The ends were cut back, 2 bases at V and 0 bases at J, with 4 bases in the middle. CDR1 is MGHDK and CDR2 is SYGVNS in the germline V gene. The CDR3, as DNA: TGTGCCAGCAGTGAAGACATGAACACTGAAGCTTTCTTT. Residues: CASSEDMNTEAFF.

This clonotype has a handful of counts. The chain couples TRBV20-1 to TRBJ2-1, with a weak D call TRBD2 (6 bases). V was cut by 3 bases and J by 8 bases, with 14 bases left in between. CDR3 length: 13 residues. Germline-derived CDR1 and CDR2 are DFQATT and SNEGSKA (reference sequence). The CDR3 sequence is CSASGGTRYEQFF. CDR3 in DNA: TGCAGTGCTAGCGGGGGAACGAGGTATGAGCAGTTCTTC.

The genes are TRBV12-3 or TRBV12-4 and TRBJ2-3, with D perhaps TRBD2 (5 bases). The V end lost 3 bases, the J end lost 9 bases, and 19 bases lay between the germline ends. The CDR3 is 15 amino acids. The DNA of the CDR3 is TGTGCCAGCAGTTTTCAGCGGAGCTTAACGTCCACGCAGTATTTT. Protein product: CASSFQRSLTSTQYF.

CDR3 loop: CASSLAEGGGYTF. The CDR3 DNA reads TGTGCCAGCAGCTTAGCGGAGGGGGGGGGCTACACCTTC. The chain couples TRBV7-2 to TRBJ1-2; D is perhaps TRBD1 (6 bases). Germline CDR1 SGHTA, CDR2 FQGNSA. V shed 0 bases and J shed 8 bases, with 10 bases lying between them. The CDR3 loop spans 13 amino acids. Using reference TRBV7-2 and TRBJ1-2 for the parts outside the CDR3, the full variable domain is GAGVSQSPSNKVTEKGKDVELRCDPISGHTALYWYRQSLGQGLEFLIYFQGNSAPDKSGLPSDRFSAERTGGSVSTLTIQRTQQEDSAVYLCASSLAEGGGYTFGSGTRLTVV.

This chain joins TRBV29-1 and TRBJ2-5; no firm D call. CDR1 is SQVTM and CDR2 is ANQGSEA in the germline V gene. The CDR3 totals 10 residues. The V gene lost 5 bases and the J gene lost 5 bases, with 6 bases spanning the gap. In DNA, the CDR3 is TGCAGCGTTCAGACGGAGACCCAGTACTTC. As protein: CSVQTETQYF.

This chain links TRBV7-2 with TRBJ2-2; D is uncertain. Trimming pared 6 bases from V and 6 bases from J, leaving 8 bases between. Germline V gene data show CDR1 as SGHTA and CDR2 as FQGNSA. The CDR3 runs to 12 residues. The DNA for the CDR3 is TGTGCCAGCAGTCTCCGTTCCGGGGAGCTGTTTTTT. Translation gives CASSLRSGELFF.

This clonotype has a handful of counts. The junction and the germline gene differ at one end; a read error may be behind it. The rearrangement uses TRBV7-6 and TRBJ1-4; the match to TRBD1 covers 7 bases. Per the germline V gene, CDR1 is SGHVS and CDR2 is FNYEAQ. The CDR3 is 19 residues long. Here the CDR3 DNA reads TGTGCCAGCAGCCCGAGGACAGGCGGGGAGCCTCCAACTAATGAAAAACTGCTTTTT. Translated, it gives CASSPRTGGEPPTNEKLLF.